The clone carrying this TCR beta chain has just a few counts. The antigen is not known. The data originate from a study of CD8 T cells in ankylosing spondylitis. A single record per CDR3 protein comes from TCRdb applying MiXCR to the 5' RACE reads. Counted here are roughly 69,000 distinct CDR3 sequences, under 5.5% occurring once; the ten biggest clones make up around 2%. Study-wide results and limits: Reactive arthritis synovial fluid and blood previously showed some of these motif variants. Characteristic, it appeared, of ankylosing spondylitis blood was a TCR beta motif of roughly eight highly homologous variants.

V was shortened by 3 bases and J by 2 bases, with 16 bases between the two germline ends. Germline assignment: CDR1 MGHRA and CDR2 YSYEKL. The CDR3 is 16 amino acids. Source material: blood, either unsorted or a sorted T cell fraction (not recorded which). The sequence was obtained from a male donor with ankylosing spondylitis or in good health (not recorded which). The rearrangement uses TRBV4-1 and TRBJ1-1, with a tentative D call TRBD1 (5 bases). For the CDR3, the DNA is TGCGCCAGCAGCCAGGTGGGGGGGGTAAGAAACACTGAAGCTTTCTTT. It specifies CASSQVGGVRNTEAFF.